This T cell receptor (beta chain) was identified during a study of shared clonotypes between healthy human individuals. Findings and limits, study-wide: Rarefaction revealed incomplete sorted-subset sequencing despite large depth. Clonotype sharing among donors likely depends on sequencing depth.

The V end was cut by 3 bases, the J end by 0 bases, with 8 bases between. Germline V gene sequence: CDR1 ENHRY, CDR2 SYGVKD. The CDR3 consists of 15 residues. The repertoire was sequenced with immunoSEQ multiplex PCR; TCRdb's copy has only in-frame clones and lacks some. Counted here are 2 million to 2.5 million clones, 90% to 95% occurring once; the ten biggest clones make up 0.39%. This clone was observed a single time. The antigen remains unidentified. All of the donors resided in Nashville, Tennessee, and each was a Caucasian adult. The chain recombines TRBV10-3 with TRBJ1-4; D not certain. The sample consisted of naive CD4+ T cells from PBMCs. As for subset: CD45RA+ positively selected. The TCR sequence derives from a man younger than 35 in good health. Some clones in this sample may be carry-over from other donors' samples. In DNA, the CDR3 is TGTGCCATCAGTGATCAACAGCCAACTAATGAAAAACTGTTTTTT. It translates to CAISDQQPTNEKLFF.